This TCR beta chain was sequenced during a study of blood T cell repertoires in COVID-19. Libraries were prepared by immunoSEQ multiplex PCR; TCRdb keeps only in-frame clonotypes and omits some of them. The sample yields approximately 190,000 clones, 82% seen once. Trimming took 2 bases from V and 13 from J, leaving 12 bases between them. Germline lookup yields CDR1 MNHEY and CDR2 SVGEGT. CDR3 length: 12 residues. This clone was seen only a few times. The sequenced sample was peripheral blood. The chain is built from TRBV6-2 or TRBV6-3 and TRBJ2-1; tentative D call: TRBD2 (6 bases). This receptor was identified in a woman aged 55-75 years with COVID-19, enrolled during active disease. In DNA form, the CDR3 reads TGTGCCAGCAGTTACGGGGCGGGGAGACAGTTCTTC. Translated, it gives CASSYGAGRQFF.